This entry lists 18 T cell receptor beta chains sequenced from one sample in a study of blood T cell repertoires in COVID-19. Libraries were prepared by immunoSEQ multiplex PCR; TCRdb keeps only in-frame clonotypes and omits some of them. The sample records 80,000 to 90,000 clones, approximately 86% being singletons. Sequences were obtained from peripheral blood. Every receptor here comes from a man aged 40-49 years with acute or convalescent COVID-19.

The CDR3 sequence is CASSLVGQGSPLHF. The CDR3 region has the DNA TGTGCCAGCAGCTTAGTGGGGCAGGGTTCACCCCTCCACTTT. The chain has TRBV7-9 and TRBJ1-6; perhaps TRBD1 as D (5 bases). Germline CDR1 is SEHNR and CDR2 is FQNEAQ (reference sequence). Trimming took 1 base from V and 9 from J, leaving 10 bases between them. The CDR3 has 14 residues.

This clone was seen a few times. This sequence joins TRBV7-2 and TRBJ1-6, with a tentative D call TRBD1 (6 bases). Germline loops: CDR1 SGHTA, CDR2 FQGNSA. This CDR3 contains 15 residues. Trimming cost V 4 bases and J 7 bases, with 14 bases left between them. CDR3 amino acids: CASSYIPGQNSPLHF. CDR3 DNA: TGTGCCAGCAGCTATATCCCGGGACAAAATTCACCCCTCCACTTT.

The rearrangement uses TRBV19 and TRBJ2-7; the match to TRBD2 covers 8 bases. Germline V gene data show CDR1 as LNHDA and CDR2 as SQIVND (reference sequence). The V and J ends lost 3 bases and 3 bases, in that order; junction bases with no gene match: 4. The CDR3 length is 14 residues. CDR3 sequence (DNA): TGTGCCAGTAGTATGGACAGCGGGAGCTACGAGCAGTACTTC. Amino acid sequence: CASSMDSGSYEQYF.

The chain combines TRBV6-5 with TRBJ2-7; 8 bases align to TRBD2. J lost 5 bases, V lost 8 bases, and 11 bases had no gene match. From germline, CDR1 is MNHEY and CDR2 SVGAGI. CDR3 size: 14 residues. Written as DNA, the CDR3 is TGTGCCAGCTACCGAAGCGGGAGCAACGACGAGCAGTACTTC. Amino acid sequence: CASYRSGSNDEQYF.

The chain employs TRBV27 and TRBJ2-2; D perhaps matches TRBD1 (8 bases). The CDR3 totals 17 residues. Germline V CDR1 and CDR2: MNHEY, SMNVEV (reference sequence). Trimming shortened V by 7 bases and J by 5 bases, and 23 bases separated the two germline ends. Here the CDR3 DNA reads TGTGCCAGCATCCACAGGGGGGGGAACGATCTTACCGGGGAGCTGTTTTTT. Translated: CASIHRGGNDLTGELFF.

The rearrangement links TRBV6-4 to TRBJ1-1; maybe TRBD1 (6 bases). V dropped 5 bases and J dropped 3 bases, with 13 bases sitting between them. CDR3 length: 14 residues. Germline-derived CDR1 and CDR2 are MRHNA and SNTAGT. The DNA of the CDR3 is TGTGCCAGCAGTCCCGCAGGGGCGGACACTGAAGCTTTCTTT. It encodes CASSPAGADTEAFF.

The chain joins TRBV30 to TRBJ2-2; 8 nucleotides align to TRBD1. V shed 3 bases and J 7 bases; nucleotides not matched to a gene: 7. In germline, CDR1 is GTSNPN, CDR2 SVGIG (reference sequence). CDR3 size: 14 residues. This CDR3 is CAWSEDREGGELFF. The CDR3 nucleotides read TGTGCCTGGAGCGAGGACAGGGAAGGCGGGGAGCTGTTTTTT. Full variable domain (outside the CDR3, taken from reference TRBV30 and TRBJ2-2): SQTIHQWPATLVQPVGSPLSLECTVEGTSNPNLYWYRQAAGRGLQLLFYSVGIGQISSEVPQNLSASRPQDRQFILSSKKLLLSDSGFYLCAWSEDREGGELFFGEGSRLTVL.

The chain is built from TRBV10-3 and TRBJ1-3; possible D gene TRBD1, 5 bases. This CDR3 comprises 16 residues. CDR1 and CDR2 from the germline V gene are ENHRY and SYGVKD. Trimming took off 3 bases at V and 2 bases at J, with 14 bases between the two ends. The CDR3 coding sequence is TGTGCCATCAGTGATAACAGGCGGGAGGCTGGAAACACCATATATTTT. As protein: CAISDNRREAGNTIYF.

V gene TRBV7-3 combines with J gene TRBJ2-1; D is perhaps TRBD1 (7 bases). The CDR3 contains 14 residues. The V end was cut by 5 bases, the J end by 10 bases, with 18 bases between. Germline-derived CDR1 and CDR2 are SGHTA and FQGTGA. CDR3 protein: CASSPGAGGYEQFF. The CDR3 nucleotides read TGTGCCAGCAGCCCCGGGGCAGGGGGGTACGAGCAGTTCTTC.

This clone was recorded only once. A read error may account for a junction end that differs from germline. The chain links TRBV19 to TRBJ1-2, with TRBD1 as a possible D gene (5 bases). The CDR3 extends over 13 amino acids. CDR1 and CDR2 (germline): LNHDA, SQIVND (reference sequence). The chain's CDR3 is CAISRGGDYGYTF. The CDR3 nucleotides are TGTGCCATCTCACGGGGAGGGGACTATGGCTACACTTTC.

This rearrangement joins TRBV9 to TRBJ2-1; 8 bases fit TRBD2. CDR1 is SGDLS and CDR2 is YYNGEE in the germline V gene. The CDR3 is 12 amino acids. V was clipped by 2 bases and J by 9 bases; unmatched bases: 1. The CDR3 coding sequence is TGTGCCAGCAGCGTTCGGGGGGGTGAGCAGTTCTTC. Its protein is CASSVRGGEQFF.

The V gene is TRBV29-1, the J gene TRBJ2-3; 14 bases line up with TRBD2. This CDR3 has 19 amino acids. Germline CDR1 reads SQVTM; CDR2 reads ANQGSEA. The J segment lost 4 bases and the V segment lost 2 bases, leaving 14 bases of the junction unmatched. CDR3 nucleotide sequence: TGCAGCGTTGAACCCGGGACTAGCGGGAGTTTTAGTTACGCAGATACGCAGTATTTT. Translated, it gives CSVEPGTSGSFSYADTQYF.

The rearrangement joins TRBV10-1 to TRBJ2-3; 13 bases are shared with TRBD2. CDR1 and CDR2 (germline): WNHNN, SYGVQD (reference sequence). The CDR3 loop spans 16 amino acids. V lost 5 bases to trimming and J lost 2 bases; unmatched junction nucleotides: 4. CDR3 bases: TGCGCCAGCAGTCCACTAGCGGGAGGGCACACAGATACGCAGTATTTT. Translated, it gives CASSPLAGGHTDTQYF.

This chain connects TRBV19 to TRBJ2-1; D unresolved. Germline V gene sequence: CDR1 LNHDA, CDR2 SQIVND (reference sequence). V was trimmed by 10 bases and J by 6 bases, leaving 25 bases between them. The CDR3 totals 16 residues. CDR3 nucleotide sequence: TGTGCCACCTACCCCCGCCACAGCATTGTCCCCAATGAGCAGTTCTTC. As protein: CATYPRHSIVPNEQFF. Combining the CDR3 with reference TRBV19 and TRBJ2-1 gives the whole variable domain DGGITQSPKYLFRKEGQNVTLSCEQNLNHDAMYWYRQDPGQGLRLIYYSQIVNDFQKGDIAEGYSVSREKKESFPLTVTSAQKNPTAFYLCATYPRHSIVPNEQFFGPGTRLTVL.

The chain uses TRBV5-1 and TRBJ2-7; tentatively, D is TRBD1 (6 bases). The length of the CDR3 is 15 residues. The V end was cut by 0 bases, the J end by 6 bases, with 16 bases between. Per the germline V gene, CDR1 is SGHRS and CDR2 is YFSETQ. The CDR3 loop is CASSLEGVTTPEQYF. For the CDR3, the DNA is TGCGCCAGCAGCTTGGAGGGGGTTACGACTCCCGAGCAGTACTTC.

The genes are TRBV24-1 and TRBJ2-2; 10 bases are shared with TRBD1. The CDR3 spans 16 residues. The V gene end was trimmed by 4 bases and the J gene end by 5 bases; junction bases not matched to a gene: 6. The germline gives CDR1 KGHDR, CDR2 SFDVKD. CDR3 bases: TGTGCCACCAGTGACTGGGGGACAGGGGCTACCGGGGAGCTGTTTTTT. It is translated as CATSDWGTGATGELFF.

The V and J genes are TRBV7-3 and TRBJ2-5, with 8 bases aligning to TRBD2. The trim removed 2 bases at V and 5 bases at J, leaving 4 bases unmatched. There are 14 residues in the CDR3. The germline CDR1 and CDR2 sequences are SGHTA and FQGTGA. DNA for the CDR3: TGTGCCAGCAGCTTACGGGGGGGCCTTGAGACCCAGTACTTC. This codes for CASSLRGGLETQYF.

The chain joins TRBV19 to TRBJ1-2; the D gene is possibly TRBD1 (5 bases). The CDR3 length is 12 residues. V shed 3 bases and J shed 4 bases, with 6 bases lying between them. The germline V gene encodes CDR1 LNHDA and CDR2 SQIVND (reference sequence). Written as DNA, the CDR3 is TGTGCCAGTAGTATTACAGGCTATGGCTACACCTTC. It yields the protein CASSITGYGYTF.